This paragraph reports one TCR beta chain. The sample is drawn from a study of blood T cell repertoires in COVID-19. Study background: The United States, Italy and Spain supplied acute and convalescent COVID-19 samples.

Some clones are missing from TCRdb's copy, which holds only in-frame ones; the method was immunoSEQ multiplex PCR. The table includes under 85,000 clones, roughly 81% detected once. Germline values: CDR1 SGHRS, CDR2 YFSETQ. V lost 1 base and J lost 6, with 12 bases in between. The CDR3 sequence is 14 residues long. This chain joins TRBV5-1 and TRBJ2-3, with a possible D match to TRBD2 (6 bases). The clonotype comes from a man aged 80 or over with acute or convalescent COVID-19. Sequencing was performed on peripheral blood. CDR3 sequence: CASSLWRRADTQYF. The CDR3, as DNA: TGCGCCAGCAGCTTGTGGCGGAGGGCGGATACGCAGTATTTT.